This paragraph covers one TCR beta chain sequence. The data were obtained in a study of identical twins. V lost 4 bases and J lost 9, with 22 bases in between. There are 16 residues in the CDR3. The V gene's germline CDR1 is SGHDN and CDR2 FVKESK. Template switching (which added a universal primer site) was used, and cDNA carried unique molecular identifiers. TCRdb redid the calling of the 5' RACE reads with MiXCR, one entry per CDR3 protein. Of about 700,000 distinct CDR3 sequences in the sample, roughly 6% were seen once. The chain uses TRBV14 and TRBJ2-1; D tentatively reads TRBD1 or TRBD2 (6 bases each). The receptor's source is a man aged 18 to 29 in good health. Sequences were obtained from naive T cells sorted from blood. The CDR3 DNA reads TGTGCCAGCAGCCTTTTTCCGGGGGCTAGCACGGTTGAGCAGTTCTTC. As protein: CASSLFPGASTVEQFF.